This TCR beta chain came from a study of blood T cell repertoires in COVID-19. Study at large: COVID-19 samples collected from the United States, Italy and Spain covered acute and convalescent phases. PBMCs, B-cell-depleted T cells, or T cells were the source of the cDNA or gDNA that made up the material.

Authors' analysis steps: Scientists estimated how many nucleated cells there were by amplifying reference gene primers. The protocol was immunoSEQ multiplex PCR, while the TCRdb copy is restricted to in-frame clones and leaves out a portion. The V and J calls and clone size were taken over from that table, and D and trimming were inferred from the DNA. In the table there are around 160,000 clones, about 90% of which are singletons. There are 16 residues in the CDR3. Germline assignment: CDR1 LNHDA and CDR2 SQIVND (reference sequence). The V and J ends lost 5 bases and 5 bases respectively, with 21 bases between them.

J is TRBJ2-5 and V is TRBV19; D uncertain. The sequence was obtained from a man older than 75 with acute or convalescent COVID-19. Sequencing was carried out using peripheral blood. In nucleotides, the CDR3 is TGTGCCAGTAGTCCGAGCTGGGCCTCGTCTCTCGAGACCCAGTACTTC. Translated: CASSPSWASSLETQYF.